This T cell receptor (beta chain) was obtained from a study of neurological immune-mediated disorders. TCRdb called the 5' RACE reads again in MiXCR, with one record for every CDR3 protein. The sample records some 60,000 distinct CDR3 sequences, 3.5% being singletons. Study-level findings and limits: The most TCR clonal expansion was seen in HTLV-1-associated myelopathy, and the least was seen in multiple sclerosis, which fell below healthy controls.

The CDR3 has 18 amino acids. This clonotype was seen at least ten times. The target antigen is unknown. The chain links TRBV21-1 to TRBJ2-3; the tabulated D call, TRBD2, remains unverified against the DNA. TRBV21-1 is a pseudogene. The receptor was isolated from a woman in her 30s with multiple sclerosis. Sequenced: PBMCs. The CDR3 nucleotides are TGTGCCAGCAGCGAAAGGGGGACTAGCGGGATTGGCACAGATACGCAGTATTTT. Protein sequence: CASSERGTSGIGTDTQYF.